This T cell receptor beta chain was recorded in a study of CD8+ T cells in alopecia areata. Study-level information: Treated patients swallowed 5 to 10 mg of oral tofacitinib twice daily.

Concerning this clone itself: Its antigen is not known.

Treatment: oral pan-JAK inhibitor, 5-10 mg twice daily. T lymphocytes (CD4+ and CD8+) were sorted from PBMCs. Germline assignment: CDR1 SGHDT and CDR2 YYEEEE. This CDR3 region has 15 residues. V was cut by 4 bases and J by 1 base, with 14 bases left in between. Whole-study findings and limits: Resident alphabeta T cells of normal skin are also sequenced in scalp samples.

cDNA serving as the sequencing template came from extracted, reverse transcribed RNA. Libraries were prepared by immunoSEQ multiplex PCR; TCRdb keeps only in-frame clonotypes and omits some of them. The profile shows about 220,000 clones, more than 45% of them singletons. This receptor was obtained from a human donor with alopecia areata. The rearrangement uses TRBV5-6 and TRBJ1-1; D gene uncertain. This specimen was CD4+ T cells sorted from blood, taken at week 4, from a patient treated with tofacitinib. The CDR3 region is CASSQEGRPNTEAFF. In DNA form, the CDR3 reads TGTGCCAGCAGCCAGGAAGGGCGACCGAACACTGAAGCTTTCTTT.